This TCR beta chain was recorded in a study of T cell repertoires in cytomegalovirus infection (dated by TCRdb to about 2019). Regarding the research as a whole: Recently identified HLA-C-restricted CMV epitopes, whose presentation resists viral immunomodulation, were targeted by peptide stimulations together with well-studied HLA-B-restricted epitopes. Donor HLA type was relevant to the analysis, because carriage of CMV infection together with the matching HLA type was indicated by public TCR beta signatures. Overall study results and their limits: The ex vivo response was dominated by HLA-C-restricted CMV-specific TCR beta clonotypes, which also provided the single most frequent clonotype in two of eight donors. Cumulative frequency of public TCR beta family members discriminated carriers of CMV infection plus the relevant HLA type in this cohort and an independent approximately 350-donor cohort.

This clonotype has more than one count but fewer than ten. Its antigen remains undetermined. Per-nucleotide qualities are absent, and no much larger clonotype sits a single base away. The treatment or condition label, as the study defines it: in vitro stimulation with specific CMV peptide epitopes to enrich CMV-specific T cells. The cysteine opens and the phenylalanine closes a CDR3 of 14 amino acids. The retained sequence is limited to the CDR3, 42 bases, with the frame set at the first base. V is clipped by 2 bases and J by 5 bases, and the sequence between their germline boundaries is 13 bases long. CDR1 is given as GTSNPN and CDR2 as SVGIG, both from the germline V gene (reference sequence). Sequencing was carried out with an Illumina HiSeq 1500. Clones were called with MiXCR by TCRdb after fastp trimmed the public reads at Q25, and only in-frame beta chains were retained. Each entry merges the rows of one CDR3 protein and shows their most common DNA and genes. A total of about 52,000 distinct CDR3 sequences appear in this sample, roughly a fifth of them only once. Around four fifths of the sample is taken by the ten largest.

This receptor was obtained from a human donor in good health (CMV status not recorded). Some clones in this sample may be carry-over from other donors' samples. Sequenced material: CD8+ T cells from cultured PBMCs, taken from culture after CMV antigen stimulation. The chain is made from TRBV30 and TRBJ1-5; the D gene remains uncertain. The DNA sequence is TGTGCCTGGAGTTCTCGGACGACGTATCAGCCCCAGCATTTT. It is translated as CAWSSRTTYQPQHF.